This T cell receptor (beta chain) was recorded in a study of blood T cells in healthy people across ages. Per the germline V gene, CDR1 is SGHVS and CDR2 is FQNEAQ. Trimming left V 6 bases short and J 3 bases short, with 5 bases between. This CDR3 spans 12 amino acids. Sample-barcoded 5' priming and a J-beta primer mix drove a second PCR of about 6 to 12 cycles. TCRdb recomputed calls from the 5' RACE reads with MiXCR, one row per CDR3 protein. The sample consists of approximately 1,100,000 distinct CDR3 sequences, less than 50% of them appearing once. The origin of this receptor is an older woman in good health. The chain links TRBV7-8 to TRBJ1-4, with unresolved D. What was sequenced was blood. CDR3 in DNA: TGTGCCAGCAGGGGGTCTAATGAAAAACTGTTTTTT. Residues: CASRGSNEKLFF.